This T cell receptor beta chain was captured by sequencing in a study of T cells in Graves' hyperthyroidism and ophthalmopathy. For the study at large: Sampling of peripheral blood happened at initial diagnosis, prior to any treatment.

Trimming pared 8 bases from V and 3 bases from J, leaving 16 bases between. Germline V lookup: CDR1 MDHEN, CDR2 SYDVKM. The length of the CDR3 is 14 residues. Concerning this clonotype: Being one base from a much bigger clone, this may be a read error.

Lactation, pregnancy, other autoimmune disease or uncontrolled infection led to exclusion of patients. The diagnostic basis comprised clinical symptoms, serum thyroxine and TRAb, thyroid ultrasound and orbital computed tomography. A sample of blood taken at first hyperthyroidism diagnosis preceded any ophthalmopathy symptoms. From RNA transcripts, TCR beta CDR3 regions were amplified. HTBI primers were employed in a first-round RT-PCR of the TCR CDR3. Each CDR3 protein is one row after TCRdb ran MiXCR on the multiplex PCR reads. This table has about 580,000 distinct CDR3 sequences, approximately 14% appearing once.

Source material: blood. The genes are TRBV28 and TRBJ1-2; possibly TRBD1 for D (5 bases). This TCR was sampled from a woman aged 25-40 years with Graves' hyperthyroidism that later progressed to Graves' ophthalmopathy. The CDR3 coding sequence is TGTGCCAGCGGTATGGGGACCCTGGACTATGGCTACACCTTC. This translates into CASGMGTLDYGYTF.